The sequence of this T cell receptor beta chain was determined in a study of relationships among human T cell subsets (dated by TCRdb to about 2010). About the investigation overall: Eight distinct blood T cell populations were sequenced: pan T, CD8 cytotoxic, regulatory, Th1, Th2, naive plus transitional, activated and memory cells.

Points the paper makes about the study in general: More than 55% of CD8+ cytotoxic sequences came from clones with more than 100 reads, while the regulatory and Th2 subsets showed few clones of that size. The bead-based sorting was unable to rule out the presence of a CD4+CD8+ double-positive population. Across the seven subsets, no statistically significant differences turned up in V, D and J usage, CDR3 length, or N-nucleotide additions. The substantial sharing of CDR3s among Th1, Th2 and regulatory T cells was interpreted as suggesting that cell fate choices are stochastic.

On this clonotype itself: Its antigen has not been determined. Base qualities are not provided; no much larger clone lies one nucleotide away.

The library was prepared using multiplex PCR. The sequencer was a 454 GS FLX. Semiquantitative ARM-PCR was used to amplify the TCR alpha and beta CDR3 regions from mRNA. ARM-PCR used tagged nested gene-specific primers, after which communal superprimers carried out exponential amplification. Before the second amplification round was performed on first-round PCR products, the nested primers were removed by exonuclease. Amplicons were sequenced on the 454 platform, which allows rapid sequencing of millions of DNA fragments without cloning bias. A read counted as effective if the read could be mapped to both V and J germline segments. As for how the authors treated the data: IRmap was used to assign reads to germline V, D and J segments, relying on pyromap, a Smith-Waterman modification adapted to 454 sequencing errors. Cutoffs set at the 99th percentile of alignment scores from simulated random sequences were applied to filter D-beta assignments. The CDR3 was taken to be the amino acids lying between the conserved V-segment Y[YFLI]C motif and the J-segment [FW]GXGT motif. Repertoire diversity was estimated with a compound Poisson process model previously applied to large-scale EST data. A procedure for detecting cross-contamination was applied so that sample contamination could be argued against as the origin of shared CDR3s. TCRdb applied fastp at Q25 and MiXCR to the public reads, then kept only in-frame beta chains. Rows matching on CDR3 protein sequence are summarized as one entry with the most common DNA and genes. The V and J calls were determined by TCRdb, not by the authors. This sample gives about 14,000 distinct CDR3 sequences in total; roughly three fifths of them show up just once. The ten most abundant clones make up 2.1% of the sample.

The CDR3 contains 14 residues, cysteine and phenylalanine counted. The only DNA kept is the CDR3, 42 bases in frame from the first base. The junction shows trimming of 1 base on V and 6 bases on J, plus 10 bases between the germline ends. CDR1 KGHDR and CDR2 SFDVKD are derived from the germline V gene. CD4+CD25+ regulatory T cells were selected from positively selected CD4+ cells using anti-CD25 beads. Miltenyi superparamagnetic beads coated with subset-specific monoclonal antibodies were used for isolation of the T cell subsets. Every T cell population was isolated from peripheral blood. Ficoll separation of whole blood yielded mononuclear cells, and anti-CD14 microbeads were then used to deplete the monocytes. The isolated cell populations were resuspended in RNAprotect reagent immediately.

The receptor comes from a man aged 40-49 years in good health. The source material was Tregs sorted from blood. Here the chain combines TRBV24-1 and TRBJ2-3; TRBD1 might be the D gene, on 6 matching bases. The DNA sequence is TGTGCCACCAGTGATTTAGGGGGTGCCGATACGCAGTATTTT. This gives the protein CATSDLGGADTQYF.